Below, 28 T cell receptor beta chains from the same sample are listed, as sequenced in a study of blood T cell repertoires in COVID-19. The protocol was immunoSEQ multiplex PCR, while the TCRdb copy is restricted to in-frame clones and leaves out a portion. Counted here are around 100,000 clones, roughly 90% occurring once; the ten biggest clones make up under 20%. Sequenced material: peripheral blood. All receptors come from a woman aged 80 or over in a cohort sampled during active COVID-19.

The rearrangement links TRBV12-3 or TRBV12-4 to TRBJ2-7; D is uncertain. The CDR3 is 13 amino acids. Trimming took 1 base from V and 2 from J, leaving 6 bases between them. The CDR3 nucleotides read TGTGCCAGCAGTTTAGGGGCTACCTACGAGCAGTACTTC. This codes for CASSLGATYEQYF.

The chain's CDR3 is CASRDTMIEETQYF. The DNA for the CDR3 is TGTGCCAGCAGGGATACTATGATTGAAGAGACCCAGTACTTC. The genes are TRBV2 and TRBJ2-5; D is undetermined. Looked up from germline, CDR1 is SNHLY and CDR2 is FYNNEI. The ends were cut back, 6 bases at V and 3 bases at J, with 14 bases in the middle. The CDR3 loop spans 14 amino acids.

The CDR3 nucleotides read TGTGCCAGGAGGACAGGGAGTAGAAAACTGTTTTTT. It codes for CARRTGSRKLFF. The chain employs TRBV5-6 and TRBJ1-4; 8 bases align to TRBD1. J was trimmed by 10 bases and V by 8 bases; bases with no gene match: 7. The CDR3 consists of 12 residues. Per germline, CDR1 SGHDT and CDR2 YYEEEE.

The rearrangement uses TRBV2 and TRBJ2-1, with TRBD2 identical over 12 bases. V gave up 7 bases and J gave up 8 bases; unmatched junction bases: 6. Looked up from germline, CDR1 is SNHLY and CDR2 is FYNNEI. CDR3 length: 14 amino acids. CDR3 region: CASNGLAGKDEQFF. CDR3 DNA sequence: TGTGCCAGCAATGGACTAGCGGGAAAGGATGAGCAGTTCTTC.

The V call is TRBV6-5, the J call TRBJ1-1; D uncertain. V lost 8 bases and J lost 6, with 16 bases in between. Germline CDR1 is MNHEY and CDR2 is SVGAGI. This CDR3 has 13 residues. The DNA for the CDR3 is TGTGCCAGCCCTGCGTGGGCCCAGCCTGAAGCTTTCTTT. This codes for CASPAWAQPEAFF.

The V gene is TRBV7-3, the J gene TRBJ2-3, with TRBD2 as a possible D gene (7 bases). This CDR3 has 14 residues. Trimming left V 5 bases short and J 4 bases short, with 13 bases between. Germline lookup yields CDR1 SGHTA and CDR2 FQGTGA. The CDR3 spells CASSHGGRPDTQYF. In nucleotides, the CDR3 is TGTGCCAGCAGCCACGGGGGGCGCCCAGATACGCAGTATTTT.

Turning to this clone: Relative to the germline gene, one junction end is altered; a read error may explain this. The J gene is TRBJ2-2, the V gene TRBV10-3; 13 nucleotides line up with TRBD2. In germline, CDR1 is ENHRY, CDR2 SYGVKD. The CDR3 spans 17 residues. The CDR3 DNA is TGTGCCATCAGTGAGTCTGGGACTAGCGGGAACTCCGGGGAGCTGTTTTTT. Amino acids: CAISESGTSGNSGELFF.

This chain joins TRBV14 and TRBJ2-5, with a weak D call TRBD2 (6 bases). Germline assignment: CDR1 SGHDN and CDR2 FVKESK. This CDR3 contains 14 residues. V shed 4 bases and J shed 1 base, with 10 bases lying between them. In nucleotides, the CDR3 is TGTGCCAGCAGCCTAGGGACTTCCCAAGAGACCCAGTACTTC. Translating gives CASSLGTSQETQYF.

The chain is built from TRBV9 and TRBJ1-1; 7 bases are a match to TRBD1. The CDR3 sequence is 14 residues long. Losses at the gene ends were 4 bases for V and 1 base for J; bases not matched to a gene: 4. The germline V gene has CDR1 SGDLS and CDR2 YYNGEE. This CDR3 is CASSPWTGNTEAFF. Here the CDR3 DNA reads TGTGCCAGCAGCCCCTGGACAGGGAACACTGAAGCTTTCTTT.

This CDR3 reads CASSLKIAAHEQYF. The DNA for the CDR3 is TGTGCCAGCAGCCTGAAGATAGCGGCTCACGAGCAGTACTTC. The chain recombines TRBV6-5 with TRBJ2-7, with TRBD2 as a possible D gene (6 bases). Between the trimmed V and J ends, which lost 6 bases and 5 bases, there was a span of 17 bases. Germline CDR1 and CDR2: MNHEY and SVGAGI. The CDR3 loop spans 14 amino acids.

CDR3 bases: TGCGCCAGCAGCTCGCTTCTCTCAGGACTAGACACAGATACGCAGTATTTT. Protein product: CASSSLLSGLDTDTQYF. The genes are TRBV5-1 and TRBJ2-3; 7 positions agree with TRBD2. The CDR3 runs 17 residues. Germline lookup yields CDR1 SGHRS and CDR2 YFSETQ. V shed 3 bases and J 2 bases; nucleotides not matched to a gene: 12.

The chain employs TRBV6-1 and TRBJ2-7, with 7 bases aligning to TRBD2. CDR1 and CDR2 (germline): MNHNS, SASEGT. The CDR3 is 16 residues long. Trimming cost V 4 bases and J 3 bases; bases outside gene matches: 12. This chain's CDR3 is CASSARGGKVDYEQYF. The CDR3 nucleotides are TGTGCCAGCAGTGCCCGGGGAGGGAAGGTAGACTACGAGCAGTACTTC.

This chain links TRBV6-5 with TRBJ1-5, with 7 bases fitting TRBD1. The CDR3 runs 14 residues. V shed 5 bases and J 3 bases; nucleotides not matched to a gene: 4. Germline CDR1 MNHEY, CDR2 SVGAGI. The CDR3, as DNA: TGTGCCAGCAGTACGACAGGGATCAATCAGCCCCAGCATTTT. Protein: CASSTTGINQPQHF.

The chain uses TRBV3-1 (or the pseudogene TRBV3-2) and TRBJ2-1, with D perhaps matching TRBD1 (5 bases). Looked up from germline, CDR1 is LGHDT and CDR2 is YNNKEL (reference sequence). V shed 0 bases and J shed 4 bases, with 10 bases lying between them. There are 15 residues in the CDR3. The CDR3 nucleotides read TGTGCCAGCAGCCAAGAAATGGGGCCGTACAATGAGCAGTTCTTC. Its translation is CASSQEMGPYNEQFF.

J is TRBJ1-5 and V is TRBV28; D uncertain. The CDR3 runs 13 residues. The germline gives CDR1 MDHEN, CDR2 SYDVKM. Trimming removed 6 bases from V and 6 bases from J, with 12 bases in between. CDR3 coding DNA: TGTGCCAGCAGAAGCAGCGGCGGTCAGCCCCAGCATTTT. Amino acids: CASRSSGGQPQHF.

The chain joins TRBV5-5 to TRBJ2-5, with TRBD1 identical over 7 bases. Germline-derived CDR1 and CDR2 are SGHKS and YYEKEE (reference sequence). V trimming: 5 bases; J trimming: 1 base; junction bases outside the gene matches: 5. The CDR3 has 14 residues. CDR3 sequence reads: CASRYNRGQETQYF. For the CDR3, the DNA is TGTGCCAGCAGATACAACAGGGGCCAAGAGACCCAGTACTTC.

This clone was observed a few times. The chain employs TRBV15 and TRBJ2-1; the D gene is possibly TRBD1 (5 bases). V lost 4 bases and J lost 7, with 14 bases in between. This CDR3 contains 14 residues. Germline CDR1 LNHNV, CDR2 YYDKDF (reference sequence). CDR3 in amino acids: CATSMGQIGNEQFF. CDR3 DNA sequence: TGTGCCACCAGCATGGGGCAGATTGGGAATGAGCAGTTCTTC.

This chain links TRBV10-3 with TRBJ2-3; 7 bases align to TRBD2. J gave up 3 bases and V 0 bases, and 3 bases lay outside the gene matches. There are 15 residues in the CDR3. Germline V CDR1 and CDR2: ENHRY, SYGVKD. The CDR3 bases are TGTGCCATCAGTGAGTCGGCAGCGGGGACAGATACGCAGTATTTT. Protein sequence: CAISESAAGTDTQYF.

This chain joins TRBV2 and TRBJ1-2; D perhaps matches TRBD1 (5 bases). Germline CDR1 reads SNHLY; CDR2 reads FYNNEI. The length of the CDR3 is 14 residues. Between the trimmed V and J ends, which lost 1 base and 8 bases, there was a span of 14 bases. The CDR3 nucleotides are TGTGCCAGCAGTGAAGTCTCGGGGGTTGGCGGCTACACCTTC. It yields the protein CASSEVSGVGGYTF.

The rearrangement joins TRBV19 to TRBJ1-4; 9 positions match TRBD1. The CDR3 is made up of 14 amino acids. CDR1 and CDR2 (germline): LNHDA, SQIVND (reference sequence). Germline trimming cut 4 bases from V and 15 bases from J; bases unmatched to any gene: 12. CDR3 nucleotide sequence: TGTGCCAGTAGTACAATATTACAGGGGGCAGAGATGTTTTTT. Translated: CASSTILQGAEMFF.

The chain couples TRBV28 to TRBJ2-3; 8 bases are a match to TRBD2. This CDR3 comprises 15 residues. Germline-derived CDR1 and CDR2 are MDHEN and SYDVKM. The junction had 3 bases not matched to a gene; V was cut back by 4 bases and J by 0 bases. CDR3 region: CASSSAGVSTDTQYF. CDR3 DNA sequence: TGTGCCAGCAGTTCAGCGGGAGTGAGCACAGATACGCAGTATTTT.

The chain joins TRBV5-4 to TRBJ2-7, with D tentatively TRBD1 (5 bases). Looked up from germline, CDR1 is SGHNT and CDR2 is YYREEE (reference sequence). The CDR3 runs to 13 residues. The V end lost 2 bases, the J end lost 5 bases, and 11 bases lay between the germline ends. In DNA form, the CDR3 reads TGTGCCAGCAGCTTAAAGGGGAAGGACGAGCAGTACTTC. Its translation is CASSLKGKDEQYF.

The chain uses TRBV6-5 and TRBJ2-3, with no clear D. CDR1 and CDR2 (germline): MNHEY, SVGAGI. V lost 4 bases and J lost 2, with 13 bases in between. The CDR3 runs 15 residues. The CDR3 DNA sequence: TGTGCCAGCAGTTCGAGCCCTCGCTTCACAGATACGCAGTATTTT. It encodes CASSSSPRFTDTQYF.

This chain joins TRBV29-1 and TRBJ1-1; TRBD1 agrees at 9 bases. Germline lookup yields CDR1 SQVTM and CDR2 ANQGSEA. V trimming: 6 bases; J trimming: 1 base; junction bases outside the gene matches: 3. The CDR3 runs to 13 residues. The CDR3 DNA sequence: TGCAGCGTGCTGGGACAGGGGAACACTGAAGCTTTCTTT. Amino acid sequence: CSVLGQGNTEAFF.

The V call is TRBV3-1 (or the pseudogene TRBV3-2), the J call TRBJ2-7, with 8 positions matching TRBD1. The CDR3 is made up of 14 amino acids. V trimming: 1 base; J trimming: 3 bases; junction bases outside the gene matches: 2. Looked up from germline, CDR1 is LGHDT and CDR2 is YNNKEL (reference sequence). CDR3 protein: CASSQGDRFYEQYF. CDR3 nucleotide sequence: TGTGCCAGCAGCCAAGGGGACAGGTTCTACGAGCAGTACTTC.

The V call is TRBV10-2, the J call TRBJ2-1; 10 bases are a match to TRBD1. Germline values: CDR1 WSHSY, CDR2 SAAADI. The CDR3 loop spans 16 amino acids. Trimming cost V 4 bases and J 5 bases; bases outside gene matches: 8. The CDR3 DNA follows: TGCGCCAGCAGTGCAATAGTGGACAGGGGGAACAATGAGCAGTTCTTC. This codes for CASSAIVDRGNNEQFF.

This clone was seen a handful of times. The chain links TRBV25-1 to TRBJ1-6; 10 positions match TRBD1. Germline V lookup: CDR1 MGHDK, CDR2 SYGVNS. The length of the CDR3 is 17 residues. V lost 4 bases and J lost 9; bases outside the gene matches: 12. CDR3 nucleotide sequence: TGTGCCAGCAGTGGTCTACAAGACAGGGGGCTCGGTTCACCCCTCCACTTT. It is translated as CASSGLQDRGLGSPLHF.

This clone has more than one count but fewer than ten. This rearrangement joins TRBV3-1 (or the pseudogene TRBV3-2) to TRBJ1-6, with TRBD1 matching 10 bases. V dropped 2 bases and J dropped 9; count of bases not matched to a gene: 7. CDR1 and CDR2 from the germline V gene are LGHDT and YNNKEL (reference sequence). The CDR3 is 16 residues long. The CDR3 nucleotides are TGTGCCAGCAGCCAACCCGGGACAGGGGTTAGTTCACCCCTCCACTTT. Translation: CASSQPGTGVSSPLHF.